The source of this T cell receptor beta chain is a study of T cell changes during pregnancy in multiple sclerosis. Germline V gene data show CDR1 as LNHDA and CDR2 as SQIVND (reference sequence). This CDR3 has 16 amino acids. V lost 9 bases and J 0 bases, leaving 21 bases between the germline ends. Method: immunoSEQ multiplex PCR; TCRdb's copy keeps in-frame clones and lacks some. The sample has about 61,000 clones; 70% to 90% are singletons. This sequence joins TRBV19 and TRBJ2-7; tentative D call: TRBD1 (5 bases). The clonotype was recovered from a female donor with multiple sclerosis, enrolled in a pregnancy study. The sample consisted of peripheral blood, taken in the first trimester of pregnancy. The DNA of the CDR3 is TGTGCCAGAGCCAAAGAGGCAGACAGAATCTCCTACGAGCAGTACTTC. The encoded protein is CARAKEADRISYEQYF.